The clone carrying this T cell receptor beta chain has ten or more counts. Its specificity is unknown. RNA transcripts were the template for amplifying TCR beta CDR3 regions. Using the HTBI primer set, a first-round RT-PCR was run on the TCR CDR3. A single record per CDR3 protein comes from TCRdb applying MiXCR to the multiplex PCR reads. This table holds 340,000 or so distinct CDR3 sequences, under 25% found once. The sample comes from a study of T cells in Graves' hyperthyroidism and ophthalmopathy. About the research overall: Specimen type is peripheral blood, collected at initial diagnosis prior to any treatment.

V shed 1 base and J shed 0 bases, with 6 bases lying between them. The CDR3 runs 14 residues. The germline gives CDR1 LGHDT, CDR2 YNNKEL (reference sequence). Overall study results and limits: The model made its ophthalmopathy prediction, and onset followed a median around 6.5 months later.

The TCR sequence derives from a woman aged 45-65 years with Graves' hyperthyroidism. The chain carries TRBV3-1 and TRBJ1-2; D unresolved. The sequencing input was blood. The CDR3 nucleotides read TGTGCCAGCAGCCAAGCACATTCTAACTATGGCTACACCTTC. It is translated as CASSQAHSNYGYTF.